The subject of this entry is one T cell receptor (beta chain). The sample originates from a study of OX40 agonist ivuxolimab in advanced cancers. The trim removed 3 bases at V and 10 bases at J, leaving 12 bases unmatched. Germline CDR1 reads LNHDA; CDR2 reads SQIVND (reference sequence). The CDR3 length is 15 residues. Repertoires were generated with immunoSEQ multiplex PCR, while TCRdb's copy carries only in-frame clones and drops some. Of some 59,000 clones listed, approximately 90% are singletons. The sequence derives from an adult with an advanced solid tumor such as melanoma, head and neck, liver or kidney cancer. The chain has TRBV19 and TRBJ2-1; TRBD2 agrees at 7 bases. The source material was CD4+ or CD8+ T cells sorted from blood, sampled in a trial of the OX40 agonist ivuxolimab. The CDR3 reads CASSISGNSGREQFF. The CDR3 bases are TGTGCCAGTAGTATCAGCGGGAATTCCGGTAGGGAGCAGTTCTTC.